This TCR beta chain emerged from a study of shared clonotypes between healthy human individuals. Study summary: CD4 naive and memory got three plates each, CD8 naive two, CD8 memory one.

Genomic DNA belonging to each subset was distributed in equal measure over several immunoSEQ plates. Authors' data handling: Filtering of immunoSEQ junctional sequences could not match full-length read filtering. Profiling relied on immunoSEQ multiplex PCR, and the TCRdb table lists in-frame clones only, not all of them. V, J and clone size derive from that table, while D and trimming were established from the DNA sequence. The sample holds fewer than 3 million clones, about 90% seen once. Sequenced input: naive CD4+ T cells from PBMCs. Indicated subset: CD45RA+ positively selected. The TCR comes from a man between 18 and 35 years old in good health. Some clones in this sample may be carry-over from other donors' samples.

In DNA form, the CDR3 reads TGTGCCAGCAGTTCAGGGGTCTCCGGGGAGCTGTTTTTT. It is translated as CASSSGVSGELFF. The V gene is TRBV28, the J gene TRBJ2-2, with D possibly matching TRBD1 (6 bases). Germline V gene data show CDR1 as MDHEN and CDR2 as SYDVKM. The CDR3 contains 13 residues. V lost 4 bases and J 6 bases, leaving 9 bases between the germline ends. The complete variable domain, with remaining parts taken from reference TRBV28 and TRBJ2-2, reads DVKVTQSSRYLVKRTGEKVFLECVQDMDHENMFWYRQDPGLGLRLIYFSYDVKMKEKGDIPEGYSVSREKKERFSLILESASTNQTSMYLCASSSGVSGELFFGEGSRLTVL.